Shown below are 30 T cell receptor beta chains from a single sample sequenced in a study of persistence of HIV-infected CD4 T cells. Lysates of CMV-infected fibroblasts at approximately 10 ug/mL stimulated these cells. Responding CD4+ T cells were sorted by upregulation of both CD40 ligand and CD69. Their target antigens are unknown. This was the immunoSEQ version 4 assay in survey mode. The data were produced by immunoSEQ multiplex PCR, yet TCRdb's version contains in-frame clones alone and is incomplete. This repertoire shows 6,000 to 9,500 clones, roughly three fifths found once; its top ten account for roughly 20%. This specimen was CD4+ T cells sorted from PBMCs after approximately 19-hour stimulation, taken from a patient who received antiretroviral therapy. These receptor sequences come from an adult man with HIV who was CMV-seropositive.

The chain recombines TRBV6-6 with TRBJ2-2; possibly TRBD2 for D (6 bases). Germline CDR1 MNHNY, CDR2 SVGAGI (reference sequence). This CDR3 is 17 amino acids long. V shed 5 bases and J shed 6 bases, with 22 bases lying between them. The CDR3 sequence: CASSPPSRPTGAGELFF. CDR3 bases: TGTGCCAGCAGTCCCCCCTCCCGGCCCACGGGGGCCGGGGAGCTGTTTTTT.

The chain links TRBV5-5 to TRBJ1-5; D call uncertain. Germline assignment: CDR1 SGHKS and CDR2 YYEKEE (reference sequence). The V end was cut by 2 bases, the J end by 0 bases, with 9 bases between. The CDR3 contains 15 residues. CDR3 protein: CASSFNSYSNQPQHF. CDR3 sequence (DNA): TGTGCCAGCAGCTTCAACAGCTATAGCAATCAGCCCCAGCATTTT. The full variable domain, in which reference TRBV5-5 and TRBJ1-5 provide the parts outside the CDR3, is DAGVTQSPTHLIKTRGQQVTLRCSPISGHKSVSWYQQVLGQGPQFIFQYYEKEERGRGNFPDRFSARQFPNYSSELNVNALLLGDSALYLCASSFNSYSNQPQHFGDGTRLSIL.

This rearrangement joins TRBV20-1 to TRBJ2-1; no clear D gene. Per the germline V gene, CDR1 is DFQATT and CDR2 is SNEGSKA (reference sequence). The CDR3 consists of 11 residues. CDR3 DNA sequence: TGCACCGTGAGCAGTTACAATGAGCAGTTCTTC. This gives the protein CTVSSYNEQFF.

The chain employs TRBV7-8 and TRBJ1-2, with 12 bases fitting TRBD1. V lost 6 bases and J lost 4; bases outside the gene matches: 3. The length of the CDR3 is 14 residues. Germline V gives CDR1 SGHVS, CDR2 FQNEAQ. The CDR3 sequence: CASSGTGGGYGYTF. The CDR3 coding sequence is TGTGCCAGCAGTGGGACAGGGGGCGGCTATGGCTACACCTTC.

J is TRBJ1-4 and V is TRBV25-1; D remains unclear. This CDR3 region has 15 residues. The germline V gene has CDR1 MGHDK and CDR2 SYGVNS. Trimming left V 3 bases short and J 4 bases short, with 12 bases between. CDR3 DNA: TGTGCCAGCAGTGATCCCACTAGTTTTAATGAAAAACTGTTTTTT. Translating gives CASSDPTSFNEKLFF.

The chain is built from TRBV5-6 and TRBJ1-6, with D unclear. The CDR3 runs 13 residues. V lost 4 bases and J 11 bases, leaving 13 bases between the germline ends. Germline V CDR1 and CDR2: SGHDT, YYEEEE. The CDR3: CASSRPETAPLHF. The DNA for the CDR3 is TGTGCCAGCAGCAGGCCAGAAACGGCACCCCTCCACTTT.

The chain is built from TRBV27 and TRBJ1-4; the D is unclear. Trimming stripped 5 bases from V and 4 bases from J, with 14 bases between. This CDR3 region has 15 residues. Germline V gene data show CDR1 as MNHEY and CDR2 as SMNVEV (reference sequence). The DNA of the CDR3 is TGTGCCAGCAGTCCCAGGACGCTTAATAATGAAAAACTGTTTTTT. This encodes CASSPRTLNNEKLFF.

This chain connects TRBV28 to TRBJ1-3; D call uncertain. Germline-derived CDR1 and CDR2 are MDHEN and SYDVKM. V was cut by 6 bases and J by 4 bases, with 16 bases left in between. The CDR3 loop spans 15 amino acids. CDR3 sequence: CASRGERKSGNTIYF. As DNA, the CDR3 is TGTGCCAGCAGGGGAGAGCGGAAGTCCGGAAACACCATATATTTT.

The J gene is TRBJ2-5, the V gene TRBV11-1, with 9 bases that match TRBD1. CDR1 and CDR2 (germline): SGHAT, FQDESV (reference sequence). CDR3 length: 13 residues. V lost 3 bases to trimming and J lost 5 bases; unmatched junction nucleotides: 1. CDR3 coding DNA: TGTGCCAGCAGCTTGGGACAGGGTGAGACCCAGTACTTC. Its protein is CASSLGQGETQYF.

CDR3 protein: CASSQASTGSQETQYF. Written as DNA, the CDR3 is TGTGCCAGCAGCCAAGCCTCGACAGGGAGTCAAGAGACCCAGTACTTC. The rearrangement joins TRBV3-1 (or the pseudogene TRBV3-2) to TRBJ2-5; 7 bases match TRBD1. V was clipped by 1 base and J by 2 bases; unmatched bases: 7. The CDR3 extends over 16 amino acids. Looked up from germline, CDR1 is LGHDT and CDR2 is YNNKEL (reference sequence).

The rearrangement joins TRBV19 to TRBJ2-6; D is uncertain. CDR1 and CDR2 (germline): LNHDA, SQIVND (reference sequence). V was pared by 5 bases and J by 2 bases, with 13 bases between. This CDR3 has 16 amino acids. Written as DNA, the CDR3 is TGTGCCAGTAGTCCTGATCATAGTACTGGGGCCAACGTCCTGACTTTC. As protein: CASSPDHSTGANVLTF.

V usage is TRBV6-5 and J usage is TRBJ2-7, with D perhaps matching TRBD1 or TRBD2 (5 bases each). CDR3 size: 15 residues. V lost 0 bases, J lost 3 bases, and 12 bases lay in between. The germline V gene has CDR1 MNHEY and CDR2 SVGAGI. The CDR3 DNA reads as TGTGCCAGCAGTTACTCGAAGAGGGGTGTCTACGAGCAGTACTTC. It encodes CASSYSKRGVYEQYF.

Judged by abundance, this clone is medium-sized (0.01 to 0.1%). The CDR3 nucleotides read TGTGCCAGTAGTATGGGGGAGGGTCAGCCCCAGCATTTT. Residues: CASSMGEGQPQHF. This chain uses TRBV19 with TRBJ1-5, with D maybe TRBD1 (5 bases). This CDR3 is built from 13 residues. Trimming cost V 3 bases and J 6 bases, with 9 bases left between them. The V gene's germline CDR1 is LNHDA and CDR2 SQIVND (reference sequence).

This chain links TRBV9 with TRBJ1-2; D gene uncertain. CDR3 length: 15 residues. The ends were cut back, 0 bases at V and 0 bases at J, with 9 bases in the middle. Germline assignment: CDR1 SGDLS and CDR2 YYNGEE. CDR3 nucleotide sequence: TGTGCCAGCAGCGTAGAGTCGGGAGCTAACTATGGCTACACCTTC. Its translation is CASSVESGANYGYTF.

The genes are TRBV19 and TRBJ1-2, with D uncertain. The CDR3 has 14 residues. V was cut by 3 bases and J by 2 bases, with 10 bases left in between. Germline V lookup: CDR1 LNHDA, CDR2 SQIVND (reference sequence). CDR3 DNA sequence: TGTGCCAGTAGTATTCGCGAGCGAAACTATGGCTACACCTTC. Translating gives CASSIRERNYGYTF.

This clone is large within its sample. The chain is built from TRBV5-1 and TRBJ1-3; D possibly corresponds to TRBD1 (6 bases). Germline loops: CDR1 SGHRS, CDR2 YFSETQ. Trimming removed 8 bases at V and 4 bases at J, with 16 bases between. This CDR3 spans 14 amino acids. The CDR3 protein is CASTEGGSGNTIYF. CDR3 coding DNA: TGCGCCAGTACCGAGGGGGGCTCCGGAAACACCATATATTTT.

Only a few counts were recorded for this clone. The chain combines TRBV28 with TRBJ2-4; D gene ambiguous. In germline, CDR1 is MDHEN, CDR2 SYDVKM. The V end was cut by 6 bases, the J end by 11 bases, with 14 bases between. The CDR3 covers 12 residues. This CDR3 is CASRSTQSLQYF. The CDR3 coding sequence is TGTGCCAGCAGATCGACCCAGTCCCTTCAGTACTTC. The complete variable domain, with remaining parts taken from reference TRBV28 and TRBJ2-4, reads DVKVTQSSRYLVKRTGEKVFLECVQDMDHENMFWYRQDPGLGLRLIYFSYDVKMKEKGDIPEGYSVSREKKERFSLILESASTNQTSMYLCASRSTQSLQYFGAGTRLSVL.

A few counts support this clone. The chain uses TRBV24-1 and TRBJ2-3; D is uncertain. V gave up 6 bases and J gave up 4 bases, with 4 bases separating them. Germline V gene lookup returns CDR1 KGHDR and CDR2 SFDVKD. The CDR3 length is 11 residues. CDR3 loop: CATSFSDTQYF. DNA for the CDR3: TGTGCCACCAGTTTTTCAGATACGCAGTATTTT.

This clone came up a few times. This sample includes further DNA sequences coding for the same CDR3. The rearrangement joins TRBV7-9 to TRBJ2-1, with a tentative D call TRBD2 (5 bases). V was trimmed by 4 bases and J by 0 bases, leaving 7 bases between them. This CDR3 contains 14 residues. Germline V gives CDR1 SEHNR, CDR2 FQNEAQ (reference sequence). CDR3 sequence: CASSSGSSYNEQFF. The DNA of the CDR3 is TGTGCCAGCAGCTCGGGAAGCTCCTACAATGAGCAGTTCTTC.

The chain uses TRBV5-4 and TRBJ1-2; D is unresolved. The V gene's germline CDR1 is SGHNT and CDR2 YYREEE (reference sequence). With 4 bases removed from V and 1 base from J, the gap between germline ends came to 5 bases. The CDR3 loop spans 12 amino acids. The CDR3 DNA sequence: TGTGCCAGCAGCCCAGATAACTATGGCTACACCTTC. Translation: CASSPDNYGYTF.

DNA for the CDR3: TGTGCCAGCAGTTCACGCCTGGACGTACCCTACGAGCAGTACTTC. This sequence encodes CASSSRLDVPYEQYF. The V gene is TRBV27, the J gene TRBJ2-7; no clear D. The CDR3 extends over 15 amino acids. Trimming pared 4 bases from V and 2 bases from J, leaving 15 bases between. The germline CDR1 and CDR2 sequences are MNHEY and SMNVEV (reference sequence).

The CDR3 DNA reads as TGCGCCAGCAGCCTCCGAGGGACAGGGGACACTGAAGCTTTCTTT. Translated, it gives CASSLRGTGDTEAFF. The chain uses TRBV4-1 and TRBJ1-1, with TRBD1 identical over 10 bases. This CDR3 is 15 amino acids long. Germline V gene sequence: CDR1 MGHRA, CDR2 YSYEKL. The ends lost 4 bases at V and 3 bases at J; junction bases unmatched: 5.

This chain uses TRBV15 with TRBJ1-2; TRBD1 might be the D (5 bases). The CDR3 length is 14 residues. Germline V gene sequence: CDR1 LNHNV, CDR2 YYDKDF (reference sequence). Trimming pared 8 bases from V and 3 bases from J, leaving 16 bases between. DNA for the CDR3: TGTGCCACCCATTCGGGGGGGTTGGACTATGGCTACACCTTC. Protein: CATHSGGLDYGYTF. The whole variable domain, remainder taken from reference TRBV15 and TRBJ1-2, is DAMVIQNPRYQVTQFGKPVTLSCSQTLNHNVMYWYQQKSSQAPKLLFHYYDKDFNNEADTPDNFQSRRPNTSFCFLDIRSPGLGDTAMYLCATHSGGLDYGYTFGSGTRLTVV.

The chain carries TRBV7-9 and TRBJ1-2; the D gene is possibly TRBD1 (5 bases). This CDR3 comprises 14 residues. With 0 bases removed from V and 2 bases from J, the gap between germline ends came to 7 bases. Germline V gene data show CDR1 as SEHNR and CDR2 as FQNEAQ (reference sequence). CDR3 in amino acids: CASSLAGLNYGYTF. CDR3 DNA sequence: TGTGCCAGCAGCTTAGCGGGGCTAAACTATGGCTACACCTTC.

With regard to this clone: Additional DNA sequences in this sample encode the identical CDR3. The chain carries TRBV5-4 and TRBJ2-7; 9 nucleotides match TRBD1. Trimming cost V 0 bases and J 2 bases; bases outside gene matches: 0. Germline loops: CDR1 SGHNT, CDR2 YYREEE (reference sequence). The CDR3 is made up of 14 amino acids. In DNA form, the CDR3 reads TGTGCCAGCAGCTTGGACAGGGGGCCCTACGAGCAGTACTTC. As protein: CASSLDRGPYEQYF.

The J gene is TRBJ2-7, the V gene TRBV3-1 (or the pseudogene TRBV3-2); TRBD1 or TRBD2 may be the D gene (5 bases each). V dropped 3 bases and J dropped 8 bases, with 14 bases sitting between them. The CDR3 is made up of 13 amino acids. The germline V gene has CDR1 LGHDT and CDR2 YNNKEL (reference sequence). The CDR3 region is CASSQRDRLKQYF. CDR3 in DNA: TGTGCCAGCAGCCAGAGGGACCGCTTGAAGCAGTACTTC.

This chain connects TRBV4-2 to TRBJ2-1; 8 bases map to TRBD2. Germline loops: CDR1 LGHNA, CDR2 YNFKEQ. CDR3 length equals 15 residues. Trimming at V came to 2 bases and at J to 6 bases, leaving 6 bases not matched to a gene. The CDR3 sequence: CASSQQTGGPNEQFF. Here the CDR3 DNA reads TGTGCCAGCAGCCAACAAACGGGAGGGCCCAATGAGCAGTTCTTC.

V usage is TRBV10-3 and J usage is TRBJ2-3; 9 nucleotides line up with TRBD1. The CDR3 loop spans 12 amino acids. The J segment lost 6 bases and the V segment lost 10 bases, leaving 5 bases of the junction unmatched. CDR1 is ENHRY and CDR2 is SYGVKD in the germline V gene. CDR3 DNA: TGTGCCACCGGGACAGGGTGGGATACGCAGTATTTT. This codes for CATGTGWDTQYF.

The J gene is TRBJ1-3, the V gene TRBV7-2; 7 bases fit TRBD1. Trimming cost V 5 bases and J 0 bases; bases outside gene matches: 7. Per germline, CDR1 SGHTA and CDR2 FQGNSA. This CDR3 has 16 residues. The CDR3 here is CASSKTGSSSGNTIYF. The CDR3 bases are TGTGCCAGCAGCAAGACAGGGTCCAGCTCTGGAAACACCATATATTTT.

The rearrangement links TRBV4-1 to TRBJ1-4, with unresolved D. With 0 bases removed from V and 4 bases from J, the gap between germline ends came to 12 bases. The CDR3 is 16 amino acids. Looked up from germline, CDR1 is MGHRA and CDR2 is YSYEKL. CDR3 coding DNA: TGCGCCAGCAGCCAAGATGAAAGAACAGTTAATGAAAAACTGTTTTTT. This translates into CASSQDERTVNEKLFF.